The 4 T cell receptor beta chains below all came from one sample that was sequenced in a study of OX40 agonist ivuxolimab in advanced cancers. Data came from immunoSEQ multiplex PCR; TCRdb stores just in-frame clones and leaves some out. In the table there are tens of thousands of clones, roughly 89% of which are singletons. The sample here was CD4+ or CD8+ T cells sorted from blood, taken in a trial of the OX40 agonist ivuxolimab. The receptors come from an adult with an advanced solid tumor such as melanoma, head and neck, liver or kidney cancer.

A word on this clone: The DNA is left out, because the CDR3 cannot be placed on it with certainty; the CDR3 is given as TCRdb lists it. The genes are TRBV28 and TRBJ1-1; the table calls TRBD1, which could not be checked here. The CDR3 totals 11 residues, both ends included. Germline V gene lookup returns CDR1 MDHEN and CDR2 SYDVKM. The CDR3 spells CASSFGQGTIF.

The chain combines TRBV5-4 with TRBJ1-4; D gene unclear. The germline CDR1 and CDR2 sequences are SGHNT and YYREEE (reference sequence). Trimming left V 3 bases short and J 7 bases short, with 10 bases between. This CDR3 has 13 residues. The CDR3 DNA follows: TGTGCCAGCAGCTCAGCCTTCGGTGAAAAACTGTTTTTT. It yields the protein CASSSAFGEKLFF.

The CDR3 region has the DNA TGTGCCACCAGCAGAGATGGGGGGCCTAGTGAAAAACTGTTTTTT. The encoded protein is CATSRDGGPSEKLFF. The J gene is TRBJ1-4, the V gene TRBV15; tentative D call: TRBD1 (6 bases). The CDR3 runs to 15 residues. Trimming cost V 0 bases and J 7 bases, with 12 bases left between them. The germline V gene has CDR1 LNHNV and CDR2 YYDKDF (reference sequence).

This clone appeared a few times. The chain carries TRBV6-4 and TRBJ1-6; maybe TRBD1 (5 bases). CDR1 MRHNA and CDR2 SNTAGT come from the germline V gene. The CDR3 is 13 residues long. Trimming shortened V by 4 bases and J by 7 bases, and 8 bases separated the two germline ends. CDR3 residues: CASSAEGNSPLHF. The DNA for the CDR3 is TGTGCCAGCAGTGCGGAGGGGAATTCACCCCTCCACTTT.